This T cell receptor beta chain was found in a study of blood T cell repertoires in COVID-19. The overall study: Donors in the United States, Italy and Spain gave samples during acute or convalescent COVID-19. PBMCs, B-cell-depleted T cells, or T cells provided the cDNA or gDNA that made up the material.

In germline, CDR1 is LGHNA, CDR2 YSLEER. The V and J ends lost 0 bases and 4 bases respectively, with 12 bases between them. This CDR3 spans 15 amino acids. Per the original data handling: Researchers report that nucleated cell counts were estimated from reference gene primer amplification. Here immunoSEQ multiplex PCR was the method, and the copy in TCRdb shows in-frame clones only, minus some. V, J and clone size are those of that table, while D and trimming were read from the DNA. The profile shows 60,000 to 75,000 clones, roughly 84% of them singletons. Sequenced input: peripheral blood. The clonotype was recovered from a man aged 45-65 years with active COVID-19. The chain recombines TRBV4-3 with TRBJ1-2; D call uncertain. CDR3 bases: TGCGCCAGCAGCCAAGAGGAGTGTAGTGTCTATGGCTACACCTTC. Translating it yields CASSQEECSVYGYTF.